These 27 T cell receptor beta chains share one sample of origin, sequenced in a study of blood T cell repertoires in COVID-19. Measured with immunoSEQ multiplex PCR; TCRdb has only the in-frame clones, and not every one. The table shows just over 150,000 clones, with roughly 82% occurring only once. The sample taken for sequencing was peripheral blood. Receptors were obtained from a woman between 50 and 59 years old with acute or convalescent COVID-19.

This rearrangement joins TRBV5-8 to TRBJ2-5; 10 bases match TRBD2. The CDR3 totals 18 residues. The V and J ends lost 4 bases and 5 bases, in that order; junction bases with no gene match: 17. The germline CDR1 and CDR2 sequences are SGHTS and YDEGEE. For the CDR3, the DNA is TGTGCCAGCAGCGCGGGCAGGGTAAAAGCGGGAGGGCTGGAGACCCAGTACTTC. Its translation is CASSAGRVKAGGLETQYF. Full variable domain (missing parts from reference TRBV5-8 and TRBJ2-5): EAGVTQSPTHLIKTRGQQATLRCSPISGHTSVYWYQQALGLGLQFLLWYDEGEERNRGNFPPRFSGRQFPNYSSELNVNALELEDSALYLCASSAGRVKAGGLETQYFGPGTRLLVL.

The chain has TRBV13 and TRBJ1-6; no clear D. V was cut by 5 bases and J by 10 bases, with 9 bases left in between. Germline-derived CDR1 and CDR2 are PRHDT and FYEKMQ (reference sequence). The CDR3 has 12 residues. The CDR3 region has the DNA TGTGCCAGCAGCCCTCGCGGGTCACCCCTCCACTTT. It encodes CASSPRGSPLHF.

The CDR3 DNA follows: TGTGCCAGCAGCGTATATTTCGGGGAAAGTAGTTGGCAGTACTTC. This encodes CASSVYFGESSWQYF. The chain employs TRBV9 and TRBJ2-7; D possibly corresponds to TRBD2 (5 bases). The CDR3 contains 15 residues. Trimming stripped 1 base from V and 9 bases from J, with 20 bases between. Germline V gene data show CDR1 as SGDLS and CDR2 as YYNGEE.

The CDR3 coding sequence is TGTGCCAGCAGTTTCCGGACAGGGGTAGATACTAACTATGGCTACACCTTC. Amino acids: CASSFRTGVDTNYGYTF. The V and J genes are TRBV27 and TRBJ1-2; 9 nucleotides line up with TRBD1. Trimming took 3 bases from V and 0 from J; bases not matched to a gene: 8. CDR3 length: 17 amino acids. CDR1 is MNHEY and CDR2 is SMNVEV in the germline V gene (reference sequence).

This sequence joins TRBV5-4 and TRBJ1-2; D call uncertain. Per germline, CDR1 SGHNT and CDR2 YYREEE (reference sequence). The CDR3 runs 13 residues. Trimming stripped 4 bases from V and 7 bases from J, with 14 bases between. The DNA for the CDR3 is TGTGCCAGCAGCGTAGGGAGCTGGGGTGGCTACACCTTC. Protein: CASSVGSWGGYTF.

This chain uses TRBV5-1 with TRBJ2-1, with D maybe TRBD2 (6 bases). CDR1 and CDR2 (germline): SGHRS, YFSETQ. Trimming removed 5 bases from V and 7 bases from J, with 16 bases in between. The CDR3 is 14 residues long. CDR3 in DNA: TGCGCCAGCAGGGATGAGCTGGGGGGTAATGAGCAGTTCTTC. This translates into CASRDELGGNEQFF. Variable domain in full (rest from reference TRBV5-1 and TRBJ2-1): KAGVTQTPRYLIKTRGQQVTLSCSPISGHRSVSWYQQTPGQGLQFLFEYFSETQRNKGNFPGRFSGRQFSNSRSEMNVSTLELGDSALYLCASRDELGGNEQFFGPGTRLTVL.

V usage is TRBV7-2 and J usage is TRBJ2-1, with 7 bases identical to TRBD2. CDR1 and CDR2 (germline): SGHTA, FQGNSA. The CDR3 runs 16 residues. V gave up 2 bases and J gave up 1 base; unmatched junction bases: 5. CDR3 protein: CASSLMGGGSYNEQFF. As DNA, the CDR3 is TGTGCCAGCAGCTTAATGGGCGGGGGTTCCTACAATGAGCAGTTCTTC.

A few counts support this clone. The chain joins TRBV18 to TRBJ2-7; D uncertain. The length of the CDR3 is 12 residues. The germline V and J ends were trimmed by 6 bases and 5 bases, with 11 bases remaining between them. From germline, CDR1 is KGHSH and CDR2 LQKENI. The CDR3 reads CASSTTTNEQYF. CDR3 DNA: TGTGCCAGCTCCACCACAACAAACGAGCAGTACTTC. The complete variable domain, with remaining parts taken from reference TRBV18 and TRBJ2-7, reads NAGVMQNPRHLVRRRGQEARLRCSPMKGHSHVYWYRQLPEEGLKFMVYLQKENIIDESGMPKERFSAEFPKEGPSILRIQQVVRGDSAAYFCASSTTTNEQYFGPGTRLTVT.

The rearrangement uses TRBV6-2 or TRBV6-3 and TRBJ1-5; weak D call: TRBD1 (5 bases). The CDR3 sequence is 15 residues long. Trimming shortened V by 5 bases and J by 0 bases, and 11 bases separated the two germline ends. Germline CDR1 MNHEY, CDR2 SVGEGT. CDR3 sequence: CASSKQAYSNQPQHF. The CDR3 bases are TGTGCCAGCAGTAAACAGGCTTATAGCAATCAGCCCCAGCATTTT.

This chain links TRBV27 with TRBJ1-6; 7 bases align to TRBD1. The CDR3 totals 14 residues. Germline V gene sequence: CDR1 MNHEY, CDR2 SMNVEV (reference sequence). The V gene end was trimmed by 6 bases and the J gene end by 10 bases; junction bases not matched to a gene: 9. The CDR3 coding sequence is TGTGCCAGCAGGGAGGACAGGTTAGGATCACCCCTCCACTTT. It is translated as CASREDRLGSPLHF.

The chain combines TRBV6-5 with TRBJ1-1; a weak D match, TRBD1 (5 bases). The CDR3 loop spans 16 amino acids. Germline V gene data show CDR1 as MNHEY and CDR2 as SVGAGI. V dropped 2 bases and J dropped 2 bases, with 15 bases sitting between them. The CDR3 nucleotides are TGTGCCAGCAGTTACCGCCCCTTTGGGGCTAACACTGAAGCTTTCTTT. Residues: CASSYRPFGANTEAFF.

The genes are TRBV5-1 and TRBJ2-7; 7 positions agree with TRBD1. Germline assignment: CDR1 SGHRS and CDR2 YFSETQ. The V segment lost 1 base and the J segment 1 base; nucleotides outside the gene matches: 2. The CDR3 spans 14 residues. As DNA, the CDR3 is TGCGCCAGCAGCTTGACGGGACAGTCCTACGAGCAGTACTTC. Protein sequence: CASSLTGQSYEQYF.

The chain combines TRBV5-4 with TRBJ2-7; 11 bases are a match to TRBD1. There are 15 residues in the CDR3. After removal of 0 bases from V and 4 bases from J, the junction contained 3 bases not matched to a gene. CDR1 is SGHNT and CDR2 is YYREEE in the germline V gene (reference sequence). CDR3 nucleotides: TGTGCCAGCAGCTTGGGGACAGGGGGCTTGTACGAGCAGTACTTC. This encodes CASSLGTGGLYEQYF.

The chain employs TRBV18 and TRBJ1-1, with 8 bases aligning to TRBD1. There are 17 residues in the CDR3. Germline CDR1 reads KGHSH; CDR2 reads LQKENI. J lost 4 bases, V lost 0 bases, and 10 bases had no gene match. CDR3 in DNA: TGTGCCAGCTCACCACCCTTACAGGGGGGTCTGCGCACTGAAGCTTTCTTT. Its translation is CASSPPLQGGLRTEAFF.

This rearrangement joins TRBV7-2 to TRBJ2-5, with D possibly matching TRBD2 (7 bases). V was cut by 5 bases and J by 5 bases, with 15 bases left in between. The CDR3 contains 14 residues. CDR1 and CDR2 (germline): SGHTA, FQGNSA. For the CDR3, the DNA is TGTGCCAGCAGCGTAGGGGGAGGGTCGGAGACCCAGTACTTC. Its protein product is CASSVGGGSETQYF.

V gene TRBV11-1 combines with J gene TRBJ2-7; D possibly corresponds to TRBD2 (6 bases). The V end lost 0 bases, the J end lost 0 bases, and 12 bases lay between the germline ends. This CDR3 spans 16 amino acids. CDR1 is SGHAT and CDR2 is FQDESV in the germline V gene (reference sequence). The chain's CDR3 is CASSLAPEGSSYEQYF. CDR3 nucleotides: TGTGCCAGCAGCTTAGCTCCGGAGGGGAGCTCCTACGAGCAGTACTTC. Filled out from reference TRBV11-1 and TRBJ2-7, the complete variable domain reads EAEVAQSPRYKITEKSQAVAFWCDPISGHATLYWYRQILGQGPELLVQFQDESVVDDSQLPKDRFSAERLKGVDSTLKIQPAELGDSAMYLCASSLAPEGSSYEQYFGPGTRLTVT.

V is TRBV7-9 and J is TRBJ1-6; TRBD1 is a possible D gene (6 bases). Germline V gene sequence: CDR1 SEHNR, CDR2 FQNEAQ (reference sequence). V was shortened by 1 base and J by 10 bases, with 11 bases between the two germline ends. This CDR3 is built from 14 residues. The CDR3 spells CASSLDQGQSPLHF. CDR3 DNA: TGTGCCAGCAGCTTAGATCAGGGACAATCACCCCTCCACTTT.

The chain couples TRBV30 to TRBJ2-3; D gene unclear. Looked up from germline, CDR1 is GTSNPN and CDR2 is SVGIG (reference sequence). CDR3 length equals 11 residues. Trimming removed 5 bases at V and 2 bases at J, with 5 bases between. CDR3 sequence: CAWGYTDTQYF. Here the CDR3 DNA reads TGTGCCTGGGGATACACAGATACGCAGTATTTT.

This chain links TRBV6-1 with TRBJ2-2; perhaps TRBD1 as D (5 bases). Trimming pared 2 bases from V and 6 bases from J, leaving 13 bases between. CDR3 size: 15 residues. Per the germline V gene, CDR1 is MNHNS and CDR2 is SASEGT. In DNA, the CDR3 is TGTGCCAGCAGTGAAAGGGGAACCCTCGCCGGGGAGCTGTTTTTT. Protein sequence: CASSERGTLAGELFF.

This chain connects TRBV5-6 to TRBJ1-5, with a tentative D call TRBD1 (5 bases). Germline CDR1 SGHDT, CDR2 YYEEEE. The V end lost 4 bases, the J end lost 8 bases, and 19 bases lay between the germline ends. The CDR3 contains 15 residues. This chain's CDR3 is CASSLGPQGGKPQHF. CDR3 DNA sequence: TGTGCCAGCAGCCTAGGCCCCCAGGGTGGTAAGCCCCAGCATTTT.

This chain connects TRBV18 to TRBJ1-6, with D possibly TRBD1 on 6 matching bases. V dropped 2 bases and J dropped 5 bases, with 7 bases sitting between them. This CDR3 contains 14 residues. Germline-derived CDR1 and CDR2 are KGHSH and LQKENI. This CDR3 reads CASSPTGHNSPLHF. The DNA for the CDR3 is TGTGCCAGCTCACCAACAGGGCATAATTCACCCCTCCACTTT.

This chain connects TRBV5-1 to TRBJ1-6, with 9 bases that match TRBD1. CDR1 is SGHRS and CDR2 is YFSETQ in the germline V gene. V lost 4 bases to trimming and J lost 9 bases; unmatched junction nucleotides: 5. The length of the CDR3 is 14 residues. The CDR3 region is CASSPGTGSSPLHF. The CDR3 nucleotides read TGCGCCAGCAGCCCGGGGACAGGGAGTTCACCCCTCCACTTT.

The genes are TRBV7-3 and TRBJ2-7, with D possibly matching TRBD1 (5 bases). This CDR3 has 13 residues. Trimming left V 4 bases short and J 3 bases short, with 10 bases between. Germline values: CDR1 SGHTA, CDR2 FQGTGA. The CDR3: CASSCSGCYEQYF. CDR3 coding DNA: TGTGCCAGCAGCTGCTCAGGGTGCTACGAGCAGTACTTC.

The rearrangement joins TRBV10-3 to TRBJ1-5, with TRBD1 identical over 10 bases. The junction had 9 bases not matched to a gene; V was cut back by 6 bases and J by 4 bases. In germline, CDR1 is ENHRY, CDR2 SYGVKD. CDR3 length equals 16 residues. The CDR3 spells CAIRSGTGEGNQPQHF. CDR3 DNA sequence: TGTGCCATCAGGTCCGGGACAGGGGAAGGGAATCAGCCCCAGCATTTT.

The V gene is TRBV5-4, the J gene TRBJ1-6; a weak D match, TRBD1 (6 bases). There are 16 residues in the CDR3. V was cut by 7 bases and J by 2 bases, with 16 bases left in between. Germline CDR1 reads SGHNT; CDR2 reads YYREEE (reference sequence). Here the CDR3 reads CASGQAGGTYNSPLHF. CDR3 nucleotides: TGTGCCAGCGGCCAGGCGGGGGGCACCTATAATTCACCCCTCCACTTT.

This clone was seen once. The chain joins TRBV18 to TRBJ1-3; the D is unclear. V dropped 0 bases and J dropped 0 bases, with 9 bases sitting between them. Per the germline V gene, CDR1 is KGHSH and CDR2 is LQKENI. CDR3 length: 16 amino acids. CDR3 bases: TGTGCCAGCTCACCACCGTCACTTTTCTCTGGAAACACCATATATTTT. Protein product: CASSPPSLFSGNTIYF.

The rearrangement uses TRBV5-1 and TRBJ2-3; 9 bases map to TRBD1. Germline loops: CDR1 SGHRS, CDR2 YFSETQ. V lost 4 bases, J lost 0 bases, and 3 bases stayed unmatched. The CDR3 is made up of 15 amino acids. The CDR3 bases are TGCGCCAGCAGCCAAGGACAGGGGAGCACAGATACGCAGTATTTT. Protein: CASSQGQGSTDTQYF. Full variable domain (missing parts from reference TRBV5-1 and TRBJ2-3): KAGVTQTPRYLIKTRGQQVTLSCSPISGHRSVSWYQQTPGQGLQFLFEYFSETQRNKGNFPGRFSGRQFSNSRSEMNVSTLELGDSALYLCASSQGQGSTDTQYFGPGTRLTVL.